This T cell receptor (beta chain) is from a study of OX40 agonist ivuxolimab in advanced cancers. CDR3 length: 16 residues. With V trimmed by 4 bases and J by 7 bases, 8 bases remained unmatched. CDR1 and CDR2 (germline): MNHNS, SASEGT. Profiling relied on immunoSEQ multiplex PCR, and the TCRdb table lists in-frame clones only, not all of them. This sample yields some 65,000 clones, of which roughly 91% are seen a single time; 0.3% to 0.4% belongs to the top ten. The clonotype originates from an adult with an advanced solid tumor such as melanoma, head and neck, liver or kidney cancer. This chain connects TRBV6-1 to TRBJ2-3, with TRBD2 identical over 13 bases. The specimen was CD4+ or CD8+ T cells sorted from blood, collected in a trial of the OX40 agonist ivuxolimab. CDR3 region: CASSGTSGGAGNTQYF. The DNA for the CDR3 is TGTGCCAGCAGTGGTACTAGCGGGGGGGCGGGGAATACGCAGTATTTT.